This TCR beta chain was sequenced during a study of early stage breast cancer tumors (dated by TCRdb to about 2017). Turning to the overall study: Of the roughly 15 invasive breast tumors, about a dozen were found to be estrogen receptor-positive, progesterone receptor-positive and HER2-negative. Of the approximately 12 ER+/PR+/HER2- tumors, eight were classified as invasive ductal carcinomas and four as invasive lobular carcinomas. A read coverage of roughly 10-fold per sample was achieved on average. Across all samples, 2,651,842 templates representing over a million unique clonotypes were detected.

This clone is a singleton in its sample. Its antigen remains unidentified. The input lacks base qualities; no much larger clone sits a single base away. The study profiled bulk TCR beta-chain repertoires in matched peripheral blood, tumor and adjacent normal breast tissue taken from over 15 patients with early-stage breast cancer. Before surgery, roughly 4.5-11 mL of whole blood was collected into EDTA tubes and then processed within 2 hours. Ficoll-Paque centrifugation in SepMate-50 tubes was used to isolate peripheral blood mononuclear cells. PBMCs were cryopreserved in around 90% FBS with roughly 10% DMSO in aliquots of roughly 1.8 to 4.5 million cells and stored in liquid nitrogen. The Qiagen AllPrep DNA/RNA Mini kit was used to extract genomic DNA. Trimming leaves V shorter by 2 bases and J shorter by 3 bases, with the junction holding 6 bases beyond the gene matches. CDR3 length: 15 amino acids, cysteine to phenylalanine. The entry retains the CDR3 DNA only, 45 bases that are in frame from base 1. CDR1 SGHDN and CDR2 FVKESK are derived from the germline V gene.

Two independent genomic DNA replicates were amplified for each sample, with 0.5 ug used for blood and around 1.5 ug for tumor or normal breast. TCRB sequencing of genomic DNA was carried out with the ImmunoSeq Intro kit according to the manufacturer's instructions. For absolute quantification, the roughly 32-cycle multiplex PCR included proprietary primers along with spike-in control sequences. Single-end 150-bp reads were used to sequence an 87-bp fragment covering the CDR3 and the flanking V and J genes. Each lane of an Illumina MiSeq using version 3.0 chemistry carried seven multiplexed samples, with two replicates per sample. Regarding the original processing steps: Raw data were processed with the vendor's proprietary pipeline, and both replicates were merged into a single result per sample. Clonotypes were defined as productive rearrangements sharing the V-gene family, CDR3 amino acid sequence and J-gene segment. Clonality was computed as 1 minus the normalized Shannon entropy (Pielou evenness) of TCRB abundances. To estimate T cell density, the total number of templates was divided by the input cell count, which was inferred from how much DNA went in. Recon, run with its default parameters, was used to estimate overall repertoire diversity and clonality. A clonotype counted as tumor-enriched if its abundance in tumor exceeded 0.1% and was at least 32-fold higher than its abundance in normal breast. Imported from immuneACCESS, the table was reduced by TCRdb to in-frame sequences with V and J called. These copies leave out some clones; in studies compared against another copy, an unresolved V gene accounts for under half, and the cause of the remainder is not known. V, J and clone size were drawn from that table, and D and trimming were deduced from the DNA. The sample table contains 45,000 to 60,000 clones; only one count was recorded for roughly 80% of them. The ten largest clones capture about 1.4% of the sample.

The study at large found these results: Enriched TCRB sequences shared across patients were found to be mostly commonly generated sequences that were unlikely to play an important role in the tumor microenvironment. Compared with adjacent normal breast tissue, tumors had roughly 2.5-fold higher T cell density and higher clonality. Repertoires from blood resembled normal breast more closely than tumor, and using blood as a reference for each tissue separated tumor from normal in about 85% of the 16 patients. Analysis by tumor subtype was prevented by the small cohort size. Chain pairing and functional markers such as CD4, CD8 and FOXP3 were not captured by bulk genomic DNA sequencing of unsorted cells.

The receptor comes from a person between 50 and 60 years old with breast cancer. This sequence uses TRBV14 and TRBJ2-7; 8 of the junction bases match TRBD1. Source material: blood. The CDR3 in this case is CASSQPGTGHYEQYF. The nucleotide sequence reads TGTGCCAGCAGCCAACCCGGGACAGGCCACTACGAGCAGTACTTC.